This T cell receptor (beta chain) was captured in a study of Tregs in tolerant kidney transplant recipients. Study as a whole: Mixed chimerism was transient after nonmyeloablative marrow transplants from related graft donors.

In regard to this clone: Its specificity is unknown.

Study conclusions and caveats: Biological reproducibility was not directly addressed in this study.

Unstimulated regulatory T cells (CD4+CD25+CD127-), CD4+CD25- non-regulatory cells, CD4 and CD8 cells were FACS-sorted from thawed PBMCs. The protocol was immunoSEQ multiplex PCR, while the TCRdb copy is restricted to in-frame clones and leaves out a portion. The sample yields more than 60,000 clones, 80% to 90% seen once. Trimming cost V 3 bases and J 0 bases; bases outside gene matches: 2. The V gene's germline CDR1 is MGHRA and CDR2 YSYEKL. CDR3 length: 15 residues. The chain employs TRBV4-1 and TRBJ2-1; 7 bases match TRBD2. This sample comprised Tregs from blood, obtained before the transplant. The origin of this receptor is a human donor who received a combined kidney and bone marrow transplant. The DNA of the CDR3 is TGCGCCAGCAGCCATAGCGGGTTCTCCTACAATGAGCAGTTCTTC. This codes for CASSHSGFSYNEQFF.